This entry lists 11 T cell receptor beta chains sequenced from one sample in a study of technical replicates of blood from a handful of donors. TCRdb's copy holds only in-frame clones and misses some; the assay was immunoSEQ multiplex PCR. The sample records tens of thousands of clones, approximately 94% being singletons. Sequenced sample: T cells isolated from PBMCs. These receptors all stem from a human donor in good health.

The chain joins TRBV5-5 to TRBJ2-7, with D tentatively TRBD2 (5 bases). CDR1 is SGHKS, CDR2 YYEKEE, per germline (reference sequence). V lost 1 base, J lost 9 bases, and 17 bases lay in between. This CDR3 region has 14 residues. This CDR3 reads CASSLPGPMAGQYF. CDR3 coding DNA: TGTGCCAGCAGCTTGCCGGGCCCGATGGCGGGGCAGTACTTC.

The rearrangement links TRBV19 to TRBJ1-1; TRBD1 might be the D (6 bases). The CDR3 is made up of 14 amino acids. V was clipped by 8 bases and J by 5 bases, with 18 bases between them. Per the germline V gene, CDR1 is LNHDA and CDR2 is SQIVND (reference sequence). The CDR3 DNA reads TGTGCCAGTTCCCCAGGGGTTTCATCAACTGAAGCTTTCTTT. It translates to CASSPGVSSTEAFF.

This clone was recorded only once. The rearrangement uses TRBV28 and TRBJ2-7, with TRBD1 matching 9 bases. The CDR3 covers 12 residues. Trimming took 7 bases from V and 4 from J; bases not matched to a gene: 2. Looked up from germline, CDR1 is MDHEN and CDR2 is SYDVKM. The CDR3 region is CASTDRGYEQYF. The CDR3 nucleotides read TGTGCCAGCACGGACAGGGGATACGAGCAGTACTTC.

The V call is TRBV19, the J call TRBJ2-2; D may be TRBD2 (5 bases). Trimming stripped 11 bases from V and 4 bases from J, with 5 bases between. CDR3 length: 10 residues. The germline gives CDR1 LNHDA, CDR2 SQIVND (reference sequence). In DNA, the CDR3 is TGTGCCGAGGGCACCGGGGAGCTGTTTTTT. Amino acids: CAEGTGELFF.

The CDR3 nucleotides are TGCGCCAGCAGCCAAGCCGCGGTAGTCGAGACCCAGTACTTC. Amino acid sequence: CASSQAAVVETQYF. The rearrangement joins TRBV4-1 to TRBJ2-5; D ambiguous. V was trimmed by 1 base and J by 5 bases, leaving 11 bases between them. Germline V gene data show CDR1 as MGHRA and CDR2 as YSYEKL. The CDR3 contains 14 residues.

This chain connects TRBV11-3 to TRBJ1-1, with D unclear. This CDR3 region has 11 residues. Germline V CDR1 and CDR2: SGHNT, YENEEA. Trimming took 3 bases from V and 3 from J, leaving 2 bases between them. DNA for the CDR3: TGTGCCAGCAGCTTCGACACTGAAGCTTTCTTT. Translating it yields CASSFDTEAFF.

This clone was observed a single time. This sequence joins TRBV7-8 and TRBJ2-3, with TRBD1 matching over 7 bases. Losses at the gene ends were 2 bases for V and 2 bases for J; bases not matched to a gene: 16. The germline V gene encodes CDR1 SGHVS and CDR2 FQNEAQ. The CDR3 length is 19 residues. CDR3 DNA sequence: TGTGCCAGCAGCTTAAGCCCTATTACACGACAGGGTACCACAGATACGCAGTATTTT. As protein: CASSLSPITRQGTTDTQYF.

The CDR3 DNA sequence: TGTGCCAGCAGGACGACGGGGGGACCCCAAGAGACCCAGTACTTC. The encoded protein is CASRTTGGPQETQYF. The chain combines TRBV2 with TRBJ2-5; 7 nucleotides agree with TRBD2. The V and J ends lost 6 bases and 1 base, in that order; junction bases with no gene match: 8. This CDR3 contains 15 residues. Germline V gene lookup returns CDR1 SNHLY and CDR2 FYNNEI.

The rearrangement uses TRBV13 and TRBJ2-1; TRBD2 agrees at 8 bases. The CDR3 loop spans 17 amino acids. Unmatched junction bases numbered 13, after V lost 5 bases and J lost 4 bases. Germline V lookup: CDR1 PRHDT, CDR2 FYEKMQ (reference sequence). CDR3 in DNA: TGTGCCAGCAGCCGCCGAAGGGGGGCGGGAGGATACAATGAGCAGTTCTTC. Protein sequence: CASSRRRGAGGYNEQFF.

This chain uses TRBV7-9 with TRBJ1-1; D uncertain. Trimming stripped 2 bases from V and 4 bases from J, with 11 bases between. This CDR3 has 14 residues. The germline V gene encodes CDR1 SEHNR and CDR2 FQNEAQ (reference sequence). CDR3 amino acids: CASSLLWGVTEAFF. The CDR3 bases are TGTGCCAGCAGCTTATTGTGGGGAGTCACTGAAGCTTTCTTT.

This clone has only one observation. The rearrangement joins TRBV14 to TRBJ2-1; 7 bases agree with TRBD1. Germline-derived CDR1 and CDR2 are SGHDN and FVKESK. This CDR3 spans 16 amino acids. V shed 4 bases, J shed 10 bases, and the junction held 16 bases outside the gene matches. The CDR3 reads CASSPGGKAGSREQFF. The CDR3, as DNA: TGTGCCAGCAGCCCAGGGGGTAAGGCAGGGAGTCGCGAGCAGTTCTTC.